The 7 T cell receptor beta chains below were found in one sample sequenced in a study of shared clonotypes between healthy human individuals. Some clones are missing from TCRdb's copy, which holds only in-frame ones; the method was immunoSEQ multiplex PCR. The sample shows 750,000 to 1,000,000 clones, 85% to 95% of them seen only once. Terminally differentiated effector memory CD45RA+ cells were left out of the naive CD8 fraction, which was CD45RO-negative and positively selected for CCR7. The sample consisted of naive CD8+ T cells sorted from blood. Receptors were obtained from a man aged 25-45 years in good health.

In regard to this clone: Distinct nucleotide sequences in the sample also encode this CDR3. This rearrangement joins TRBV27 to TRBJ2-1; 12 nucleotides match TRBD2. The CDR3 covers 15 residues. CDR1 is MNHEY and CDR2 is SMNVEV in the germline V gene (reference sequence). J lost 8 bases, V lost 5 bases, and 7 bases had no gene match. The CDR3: CASSPASGRADEQFF. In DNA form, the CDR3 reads TGTGCCAGCAGTCCCGCTAGCGGGAGGGCCGATGAGCAGTTCTTC.

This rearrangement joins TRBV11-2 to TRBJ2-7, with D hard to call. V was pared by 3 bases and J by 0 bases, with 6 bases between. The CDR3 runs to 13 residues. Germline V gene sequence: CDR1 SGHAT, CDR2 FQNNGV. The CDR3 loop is CASSFMSSYEQYF. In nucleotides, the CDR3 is TGTGCCAGCAGCTTTATGAGCTCCTACGAGCAGTACTTC.

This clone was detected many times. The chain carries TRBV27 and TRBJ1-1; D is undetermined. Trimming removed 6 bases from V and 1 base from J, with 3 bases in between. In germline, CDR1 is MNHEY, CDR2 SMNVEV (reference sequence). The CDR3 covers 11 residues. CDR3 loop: CASSRNTEAFF. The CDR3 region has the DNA TGTGCCAGCAGCCGGAACACTGAAGCTTTCTTT.

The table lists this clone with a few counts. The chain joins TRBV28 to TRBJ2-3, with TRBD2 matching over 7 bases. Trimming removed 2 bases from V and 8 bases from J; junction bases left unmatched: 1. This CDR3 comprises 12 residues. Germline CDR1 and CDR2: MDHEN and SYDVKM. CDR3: CASSLPGGTQYF. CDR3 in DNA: TGTGCCAGCAGTTTACCGGGGGGTACGCAGTATTTT. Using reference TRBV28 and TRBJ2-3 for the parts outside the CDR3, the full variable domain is DVKVTQSSRYLVKRTGEKVFLECVQDMDHENMFWYRQDPGLGLRLIYFSYDVKMKEKGDIPEGYSVSREKKERFSLILESASTNQTSMYLCASSLPGGTQYFGPGTRLTVL.

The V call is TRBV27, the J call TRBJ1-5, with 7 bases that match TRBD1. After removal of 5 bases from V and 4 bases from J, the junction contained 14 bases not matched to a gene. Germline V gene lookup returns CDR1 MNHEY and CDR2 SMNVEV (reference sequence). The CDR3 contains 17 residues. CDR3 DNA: TGTGCCAGCAGTATGGGTATTCGGGACAGCTTAAATCAGCCCCAGCATTTT. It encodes CASSMGIRDSLNQPQHF.

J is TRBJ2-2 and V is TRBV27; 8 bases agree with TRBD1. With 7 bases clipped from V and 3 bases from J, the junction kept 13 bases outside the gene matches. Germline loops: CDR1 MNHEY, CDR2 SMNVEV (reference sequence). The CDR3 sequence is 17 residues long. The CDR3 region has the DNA TGTGCCAGCACCGAGAGAGAGACAGGGGTTGACACCGGGGAGCTGTTTTTT. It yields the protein CASTERETGVDTGELFF.

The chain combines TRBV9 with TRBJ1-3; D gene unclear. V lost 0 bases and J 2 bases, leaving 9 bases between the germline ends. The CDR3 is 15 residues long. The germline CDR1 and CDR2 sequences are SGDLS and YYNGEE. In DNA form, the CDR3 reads TGTGCCAGCAGCGTAGCCGGCGGGACTGGAAACACCATATATTTT. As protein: CASSVAGGTGNTIYF.